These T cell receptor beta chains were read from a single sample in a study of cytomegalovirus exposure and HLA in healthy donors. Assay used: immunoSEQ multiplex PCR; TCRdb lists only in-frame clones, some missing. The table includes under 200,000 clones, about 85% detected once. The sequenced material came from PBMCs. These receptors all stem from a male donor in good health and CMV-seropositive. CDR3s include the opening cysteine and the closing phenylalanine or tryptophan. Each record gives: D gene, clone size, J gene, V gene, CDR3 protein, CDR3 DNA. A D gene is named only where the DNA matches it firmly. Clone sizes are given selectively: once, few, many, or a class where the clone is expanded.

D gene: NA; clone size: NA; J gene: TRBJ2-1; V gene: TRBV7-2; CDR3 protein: CASSFDGQLYNEQFF; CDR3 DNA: TGTGCCAGCAGCTTCGACGGACAGCTCTACAATGAGCAGTTCTTC
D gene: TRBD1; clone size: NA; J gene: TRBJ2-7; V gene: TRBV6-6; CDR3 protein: CASSYSGTGNYEQYF; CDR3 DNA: TGTGCCAGCAGTTACTCCGGGACAGGGAATTACGAGCAGTACTTC
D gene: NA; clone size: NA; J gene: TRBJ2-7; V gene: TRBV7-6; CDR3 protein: CASSLGPPVGGQRYEQYF; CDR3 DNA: TGTGCCAGCAGCTTAGGCCCCCCTGTGGGGGGGCAAAGGTACGAGCAGTACTTC
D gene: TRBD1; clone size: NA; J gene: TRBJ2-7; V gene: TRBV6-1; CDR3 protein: CASSLQGASKQYF; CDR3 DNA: TGTGCCAGCAGCTTACAGGGGGCTAGCAAGCAGTACTTC
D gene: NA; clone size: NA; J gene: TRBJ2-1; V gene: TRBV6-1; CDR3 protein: CASSYQGSYNEQFF; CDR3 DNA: TGTGCCAGCTCTTATCAGGGTTCCTACAATGAGCAGTTCTTC
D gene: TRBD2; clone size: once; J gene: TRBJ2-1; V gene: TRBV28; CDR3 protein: CASSFSPSGYNEQFF; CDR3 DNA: TGTGCCAGCAGCTTCTCCCCTAGCGGCTACAATGAGCAGTTCTTC
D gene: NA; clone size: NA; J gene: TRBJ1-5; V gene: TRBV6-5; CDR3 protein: CASSYGRAGGNQPQHF; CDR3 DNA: TGTGCCAGCAGTTACGGACGTGCGGGGGGCAATCAGCCCCAGCATTTT
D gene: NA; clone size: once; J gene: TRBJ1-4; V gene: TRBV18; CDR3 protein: CASSLLRGGNEKLFF; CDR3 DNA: TGTGCCAGCTCTCTCCTGCGCGGGGGAAATGAAAAACTGTTTTTT
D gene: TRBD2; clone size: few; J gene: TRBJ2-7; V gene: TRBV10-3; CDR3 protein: CAISELLIAGSPTNQYF; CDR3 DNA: TGTGCCATCAGTGAGTTGTTGATAGCGGGGTCCCCTACGAATCAGTACTTC
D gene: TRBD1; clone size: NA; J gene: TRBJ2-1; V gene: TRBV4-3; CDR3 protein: CASSRSFRDRAYNEQFF; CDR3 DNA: TGCGCCAGCAGCCGATCCTTCCGGGACAGGGCCTACAATGAGCAGTTCTTC
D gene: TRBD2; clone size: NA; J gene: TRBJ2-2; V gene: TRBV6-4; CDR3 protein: CASSAALAGGNTGELFF; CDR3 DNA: TGTGCCAGCAGTGCTGCACTAGCGGGAGGGAACACCGGGGAGCTGTTTTTT
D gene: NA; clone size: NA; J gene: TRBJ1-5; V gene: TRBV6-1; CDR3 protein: CASKGGVANQPQHF; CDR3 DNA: TGTGCCAGCAAAGGCGGCGTCGCCAATCAGCCCCAGCATTTT
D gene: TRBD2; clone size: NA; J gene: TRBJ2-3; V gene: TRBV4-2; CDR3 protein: CASSRTSGNTDTQYF; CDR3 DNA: TGTGCCAGCAGCCGGACTAGCGGGAATACAGATACGCAGTATTTT
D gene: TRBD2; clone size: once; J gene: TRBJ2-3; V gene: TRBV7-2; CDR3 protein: CASSLRRAGESLYTDTQYF; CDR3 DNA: TGTGCCAGCAGCTTACGTAGAGCGGGGGAATCCCTTTACACAGATACGCAGTATTTT
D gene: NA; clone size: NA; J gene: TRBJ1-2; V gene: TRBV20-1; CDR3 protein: CSGTGGYGYTF; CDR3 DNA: TGCAGTGGGACGGGAGGGTATGGCTACACCTTC
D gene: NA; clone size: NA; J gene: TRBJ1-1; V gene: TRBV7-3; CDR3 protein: CASSSGSLNTEAFF; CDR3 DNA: TGTGCCAGCAGCTCGGGGAGCCTGAACACTGAAGCTTTCTTT
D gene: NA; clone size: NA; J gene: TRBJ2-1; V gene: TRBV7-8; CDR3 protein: CASSLGSSYNEQFF; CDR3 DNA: TGTGCCAGCAGCTTAGGGAGCTCCTACAATGAGCAGTTCTTC
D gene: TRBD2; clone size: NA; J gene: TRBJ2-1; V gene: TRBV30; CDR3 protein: CAWSVQASGEQFF; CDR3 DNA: TGTGCCTGGAGTGTACAGGCTAGCGGGGAGCAGTTCTTC
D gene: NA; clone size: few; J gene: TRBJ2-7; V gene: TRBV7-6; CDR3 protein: CASSLDSLEQYF; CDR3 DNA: TGTGCCAGCAGCTTAGACTCCCTCGAGCAGTACTTC
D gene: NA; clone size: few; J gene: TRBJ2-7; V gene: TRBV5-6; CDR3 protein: CASSFRHLGKNEQYF; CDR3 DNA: TGTGCCAGCAGCTTTAGGCATCTAGGAAAAAACGAGCAGTACTTC
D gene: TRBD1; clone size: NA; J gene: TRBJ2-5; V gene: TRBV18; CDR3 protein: CASSQPGQGRETQYF; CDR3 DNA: TGTGCCAGCTCACAACCGGGACAGGGGAGGGAGACCCAGTACTTC
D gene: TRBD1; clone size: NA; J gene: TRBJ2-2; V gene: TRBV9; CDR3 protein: CASSVEGALTGELFF; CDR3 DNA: TGTGCCAGCAGCGTAGAGGGGGCCCTCACCGGGGAGCTGTTTTTT
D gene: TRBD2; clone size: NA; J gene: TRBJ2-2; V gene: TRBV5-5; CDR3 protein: CASSPLAGGYTGELFF; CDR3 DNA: TGTGCCAGCAGCCCTCTAGCGGGAGGATACACCGGGGAGCTGTTTTTT
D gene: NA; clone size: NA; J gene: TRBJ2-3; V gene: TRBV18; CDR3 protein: CASSPLRPIQSSTDTQYF; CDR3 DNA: TGTGCCAGCTCACCACTTCGCCCAATACAGTCTAGCACAGATACGCAGTATTTT
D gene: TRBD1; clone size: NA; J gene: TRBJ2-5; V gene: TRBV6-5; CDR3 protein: CAGGLRQGDETQYF; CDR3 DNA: TGTGCCGGCGGGCTACGACAGGGGGACGAGACCCAGTACTTC
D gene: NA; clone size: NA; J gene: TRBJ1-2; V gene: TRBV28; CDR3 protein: CASSLSGRAGYTF; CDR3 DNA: TGTGCCAGCAGTTTATCGGGCAGGGCGGGCTACACCTTC
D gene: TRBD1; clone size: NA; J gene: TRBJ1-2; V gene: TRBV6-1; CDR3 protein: CASSGPSGRGRGYGYTF; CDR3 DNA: TGTGCCAGCAGTGGCCCCTCCGGTAGGGGGCGAGGCTATGGCTACACCTTC
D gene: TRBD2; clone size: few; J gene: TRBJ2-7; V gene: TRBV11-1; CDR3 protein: CASSLSGLAGYYEQYF; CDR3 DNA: TGTGCCAGCAGCCTCTCGGGACTAGCGGGGTACTACGAGCAGTACTTC
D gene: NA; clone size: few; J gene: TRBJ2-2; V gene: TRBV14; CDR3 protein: CASSQGGSTGELFF; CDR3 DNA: TGTGCCAGCAGCCAAGGCGGCTCCACCGGGGAGCTGTTTTTT
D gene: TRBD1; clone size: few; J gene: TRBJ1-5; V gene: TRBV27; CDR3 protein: CASSLYPRTGRGQPQHF; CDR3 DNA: TGTGCCAGCAGTTTATACCCCCGGACAGGGAGGGGTCAGCCCCAGCATTTT